This TCR beta chain comes out of a study of T cell repertoires in cytomegalovirus infection. TCRdb ran MiXCR on the reads and lists one entry per CDR3 protein. The top ten clones hold around 15% of a sample with about 450,000 distinct CDR3 sequences, under 40% of them seen once. This CDR3 has 13 amino acids. Trimming took off 5 bases at V and 5 bases at J, with 12 bases between the two ends. About this clonotype: Without the conserved terminal phenylalanine or tryptophan, this CDR3 likely stems from a read error.

V gene TRBV12-3 or TRBV12-4 combines with J gene TRBJ1-1; D gene unclear. This TCR derives from a human donor in good health (CMV status not recorded). Some clones in this sample may be carry-over from other donors' samples. Sequences were obtained from PBMCs. The CDR3 region is CASSPTGSTEAFS. CDR3 bases: TGTGCCAGCAGTCCTACGGGAAGTACTGAAGCTTTCTCT.